These 25 T cell receptor beta chains share one sample of origin, sequenced in a study of shared clonotypes between healthy human individuals. Terminally differentiated effector memory CD45RA+ cells were excluded by CCR7 positive selection of CD45RO-negative cells. Profiling relied on immunoSEQ multiplex PCR, and the TCRdb table lists in-frame clones only, not all of them. The data show around 560,000 clones, 85% to 95% seen once. The sample was naive CD8+ T cells sorted from blood. These receptors came from a woman in her twenties or thirties in good health.

Written as DNA, the CDR3 is TGTGCCAGTAGTATCTATGCGGGACAGGACGTCGGGGAGCTGTTTTTT. Translating it yields CASSIYAGQDVGELFF. The chain is built from TRBV19 and TRBJ2-2; 8 nucleotides match TRBD1. V shed 3 bases and J 7 bases; nucleotides not matched to a gene: 10. The germline gives CDR1 LNHDA, CDR2 SQIVND (reference sequence). The CDR3 consists of 16 residues.

The chain is built from TRBV4-1 and TRBJ2-7, with D possibly being TRBD2 (6 bases). The germline CDR1 and CDR2 sequences are MGHRA and YSYEKL. The CDR3 sequence is 17 residues long. V was pared by 2 bases and J by 3 bases, with 20 bases between. CDR3 nucleotides: TGCGCCAGCAGCCAACCCCTAGGGGACTCAGAGTTCTACGAGCAGTACTTC. It encodes CASSQPLGDSEFYEQYF.

The chain employs TRBV7-8 and TRBJ2-5, with 8 bases fitting TRBD1. The last part of the DNA fits TRBJ2-7 better; the J call may be wrong. The CDR3 is 14 residues long. Germline V gene data show CDR1 as SGHVS and CDR2 as FQNEAQ. Here the CDR3 reads CASMAGTGSYEQYF. CDR3 in DNA: TGTGCCAGCATGGCCGGGACAGGTTCCTACGAGCAGTACTTC.

V is TRBV6-6 and J is TRBJ2-3, with TRBD2 matching 9 bases. CDR1 and CDR2 (germline): MNHNY, SVGAGI (reference sequence). Germline trimming cut 6 bases from V and 0 bases from J; bases unmatched to any gene: 7. This CDR3 is 16 amino acids long. CDR3: CASRREGLWSTDTQYF. CDR3 DNA sequence: TGTGCCAGCAGGCGGGAGGGCCTCTGGAGCACAGATACGCAGTATTTT.

The CDR3 nucleotides read TGTGCCAGCAGTTTATTTGGGAACACTGAAGCTTTCTTT. It specifies CASSLFGNTEAFF. The V gene is TRBV28, the J gene TRBJ1-1; D is uncertain. Germline values: CDR1 MDHEN, CDR2 SYDVKM. CDR3 length: 13 residues. V gave up 1 base and J gave up 1 base, with 4 bases separating them.

The chain recombines TRBV7-6 with TRBJ1-1; D unclear. Trimming pared 2 bases from V and 5 bases from J, leaving 9 bases between. The CDR3 length is 13 residues. Germline CDR1 reads SGHVS; CDR2 reads FNYEAQ. The CDR3 loop reads CASSLNKRTEAFF. The CDR3 region has the DNA TGTGCCAGCAGCTTAAACAAGAGAACTGAAGCTTTCTTT.

The sample holds one count of this clone. The chain links TRBV4-2 to TRBJ2-7; D may be TRBD1 or TRBD2 (5 bases each). The CDR3 consists of 16 residues. Germline values: CDR1 LGHNA, CDR2 YNFKEQ. V lost 0 bases and J lost 2, with 14 bases in between. The CDR3 DNA reads TGTGCCAGCAGCCAAGATCTTGAGGGGTCCCCCTACGAGCAGTACTTC. It is translated as CASSQDLEGSPYEQYF.

J is TRBJ2-5 and V is TRBV27, with D possibly being TRBD2 (5 bases). V shed 8 bases and J shed 3 bases, with 13 bases lying between them. Germline assignment: CDR1 MNHEY and CDR2 SMNVEV (reference sequence). The CDR3 is made up of 13 amino acids. CDR3 residues: CASSSRGEETQYF. Here the CDR3 DNA reads TGTGCCAGCTCCTCCCGGGGTGAAGAGACCCAGTACTTC.

In this sample, this clone turned up many times. The chain has TRBV28 and TRBJ1-2, with TRBD1 matching 9 bases. The CDR3 totals 14 residues. Germline V gene sequence: CDR1 MDHEN, CDR2 SYDVKM. Unmatched junction bases numbered 7, after V lost 4 bases and J lost 7 bases. The chain's CDR3 is CASSSTGTGTGYTF. CDR3 in DNA: TGTGCCAGCAGTTCGACCGGGACAGGGACTGGCTACACCTTC.

This chain joins TRBV5-6 and TRBJ2-7, with D hard to call. This CDR3 contains 14 residues. V was clipped by 0 bases and J by 0 bases, with 7 bases between them. Germline assignment: CDR1 SGHDT and CDR2 YYEEEE. CDR3 in amino acids: CASSLGALSYEQYF. The CDR3 DNA reads as TGTGCCAGCAGCTTGGGGGCTCTCTCCTACGAGCAGTACTTC.

The chain uses TRBV2 and TRBJ2-5; unclear D gene. Between the trimmed V and J ends, which lost 10 bases and 3 bases, there was a span of 15 bases. The germline V gene has CDR1 SNHLY and CDR2 FYNNEI. CDR3 length equals 13 residues. CDR3 bases: TGTGCCAAGAAGGGTAAGGTAGAAGAGACCCAGTACTTC. Translated, it gives CAKKGKVEETQYF.

This clone is a singleton in its sample. The chain employs TRBV4-1 and TRBJ1-5; 8 bases map to TRBD1. The V and J ends lost 1 base and 6 bases, in that order; junction bases with no gene match: 2. CDR1 MGHRA and CDR2 YSYEKL come from the germline V gene. The CDR3 covers 14 residues. This CDR3 reads CASSQGTGFQPQHF. The CDR3 nucleotides read TGCGCCAGCAGCCAAGGGACAGGGTTTCAGCCCCAGCATTTT.

This sequence joins TRBV4-1 and TRBJ2-5; no firm D call. V was cut by 2 bases and J by 2 bases, with 12 bases left in between. There are 15 residues in the CDR3. In germline, CDR1 is MGHRA, CDR2 YSYEKL. The CDR3, as DNA: TGCGCCAGCAGCCAAACGACGCTGGGACAAGAGACCCAGTACTTC. Translating it yields CASSQTTLGQETQYF.

The rearrangement joins TRBV4-1 to TRBJ2-1; TRBD1 aligns across 8 bases. CDR1 is MGHRA and CDR2 is YSYEKL in the germline V gene. This CDR3 comprises 16 residues. The J segment lost 9 bases and the V segment lost 7 bases, leaving 17 bases of the junction unmatched. The CDR3 nucleotides are TGCGCCAGCACCCCGAGTAGAGGACAGGGTTCTATTGAGCAGTTCTTC. It codes for CASTPSRGQGSIEQFF.

The chain links TRBV6-1 to TRBJ2-7; perhaps TRBD1 as D (6 bases). The CDR3 totals 14 residues. Germline loops: CDR1 MNHNS, CDR2 SASEGT. Trimming shortened V by 0 bases and J by 5 bases, and 11 bases separated the two germline ends. CDR3 amino acids: CASSEASGADEQYF. Written as DNA, the CDR3 is TGTGCCAGCAGTGAAGCGTCAGGGGCGGACGAGCAGTACTTC.

V is TRBV28 and J is TRBJ2-7; D may be TRBD1 (6 bases). Trimming stripped 6 bases from V and 2 bases from J, with 17 bases between. Looked up from germline, CDR1 is MDHEN and CDR2 is SYDVKM. This CDR3 has 15 amino acids. CDR3 sequence (DNA): TGTGCCAGCAGCCGCGTACAGGGTATTCCCTACGAGCAGTACTTC. Amino acid sequence: CASSRVQGIPYEQYF.

V and J are TRBV15 and TRBJ2-3; TRBD2 is a possible D gene (6 bases). CDR1 and CDR2 from the germline V gene are LNHNV and YYDKDF (reference sequence). Trimming cost V 3 bases and J 6 bases, with 13 bases left between them. This CDR3 spans 14 amino acids. The CDR3 region is CATSSGGGLDTQYF. The CDR3 DNA is TGTGCCACCAGCAGCGGGGGTGGGCTGGATACGCAGTATTTT.

The chain recombines TRBV7-9 with TRBJ1-1; no clear D. CDR1 and CDR2 from the germline V gene are SEHNR and FQNEAQ (reference sequence). This CDR3 contains 17 residues. Between the trimmed V and J ends, which lost 1 base and 1 base, there was a span of 16 bases. The CDR3 DNA is TGTGCCAGCAGCTTAGTGATAACAGAGAAGTCGAACACTGAAGCTTTCTTT. It yields the protein CASSLVITEKSNTEAFF.

V and J are TRBV27 and TRBJ1-2; no firm D call. V shed 7 bases and J shed 5 bases, with 14 bases lying between them. The CDR3 spans 13 residues. CDR1 is MNHEY and CDR2 is SMNVEV in the germline V gene (reference sequence). CDR3 bases: TGTGCCAGCATAGACCCCCTGACTTATGGCTACACCTTC. Translating it yields CASIDPLTYGYTF.

The rearrangement links TRBV29-1 to TRBJ2-5; D is unclear. The DNA end is a closer match to TRBJ2-7, so the J assignment may be wrong. CDR3 size: 10 residues. Germline lookup yields CDR1 SQVTM and CDR2 ANQGSEA. CDR3 in amino acids: CSVEDYEQYF. The CDR3 DNA is TGCAGCGTTGAGGACTACGAGCAGTACTTC.

V and J are TRBV2 and TRBJ2-7; 11 bases are a match to TRBD2. CDR1 and CDR2 (germline): SNHLY, FYNNEI. The ends lost 6 bases at V and 4 bases at J; junction bases unmatched: 8. The CDR3 is 15 residues long. This CDR3 is CASSAGTSGTYEQYF. The CDR3 DNA is TGTGCCAGCAGCGCAGGGACTAGCGGTACTTACGAGCAGTACTTC.

A few counts support this clone. This sample also contains other DNA sequences that code for the same CDR3. The chain couples TRBV5-6 to TRBJ2-7, with D tentatively TRBD1 (5 bases). The germline CDR1 and CDR2 sequences are SGHDT and YYEEEE. The CDR3 totals 12 residues. The germline V and J ends were trimmed by 2 bases and 6 bases, with 9 bases remaining between them. DNA for the CDR3: TGTGCCAGCAGCTTAACAGGTGGCGAGCAGTACTTC. It codes for CASSLTGGEQYF.

The genes are TRBV28 and TRBJ2-5, with TRBD1 matching 12 bases. Looked up from germline, CDR1 is MDHEN and CDR2 is SYDVKM. This CDR3 spans 17 amino acids. Trimming removed 0 bases from V and 3 bases from J; junction bases left unmatched: 5. The CDR3 DNA reads as TGTGCCAGCAGTTTATGGGGGGACAGGGGGCAAGAAGAGACCCAGTACTTC. It specifies CASSLWGDRGQEETQYF.

The J gene is TRBJ1-2, the V gene TRBV28, with 7 bases aligning to TRBD1. The V gene end was trimmed by 2 bases and the J gene end by 4 bases; junction bases not matched to a gene: 7. Per the germline V gene, CDR1 is MDHEN and CDR2 is SYDVKM. The CDR3 runs to 15 residues. CDR3 amino acids: CASSLRGLLGYGYTF. CDR3 nucleotides: TGTGCCAGCAGTTTAAGGGGGCTTTTGGGCTATGGCTACACCTTC.

The chain combines TRBV4-1 with TRBJ2-7; tentative D call: TRBD2 (6 bases). Germline loops: CDR1 MGHRA, CDR2 YSYEKL. V lost 1 base and J 0 bases, leaving 16 bases between the germline ends. This CDR3 is built from 17 residues. The CDR3 sequence is CASSQVSLGGSSYEQYF. As DNA, the CDR3 is TGCGCCAGCAGCCAAGTCAGTTTAGGAGGGAGCTCCTACGAGCAGTACTTC.